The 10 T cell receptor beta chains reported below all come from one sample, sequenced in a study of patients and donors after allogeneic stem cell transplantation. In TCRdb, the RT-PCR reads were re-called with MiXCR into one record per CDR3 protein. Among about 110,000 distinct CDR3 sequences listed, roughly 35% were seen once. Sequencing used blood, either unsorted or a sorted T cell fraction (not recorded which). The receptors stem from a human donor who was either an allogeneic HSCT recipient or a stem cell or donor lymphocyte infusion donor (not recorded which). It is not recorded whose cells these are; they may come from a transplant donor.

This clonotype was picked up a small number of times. In nucleotides, the CDR3 is TGTGCCAGCAGCCAGGGACTAGCGGGATCGGAGACCCAGTACTTC. Its translation is CASSQGLAGSETQYF. V is TRBV4-2 and J is TRBJ2-5, with 13 positions matching TRBD2. Losses at the gene ends were 3 bases for V and 5 bases for J; bases not matched to a gene: 3. This CDR3 contains 15 residues. In germline, CDR1 is LGHNA, CDR2 YNFKEQ.

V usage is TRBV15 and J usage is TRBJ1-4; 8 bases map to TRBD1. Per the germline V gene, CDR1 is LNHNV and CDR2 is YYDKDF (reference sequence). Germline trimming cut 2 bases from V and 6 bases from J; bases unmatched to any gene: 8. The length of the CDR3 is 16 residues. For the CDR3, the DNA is TGTGCCACCAGCAGACCTTCTACAGGGGGGCATGAAAAACTGTTTTTT. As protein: CATSRPSTGGHEKLFF.

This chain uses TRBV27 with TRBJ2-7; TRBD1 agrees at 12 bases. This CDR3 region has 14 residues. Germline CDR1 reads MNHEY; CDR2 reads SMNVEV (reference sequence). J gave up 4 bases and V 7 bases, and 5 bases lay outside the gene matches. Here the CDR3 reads CASTRGQGAYEQYF. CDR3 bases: TGTGCCAGCACTAGGGGACAGGGGGCTTACGAGCAGTACTTC.

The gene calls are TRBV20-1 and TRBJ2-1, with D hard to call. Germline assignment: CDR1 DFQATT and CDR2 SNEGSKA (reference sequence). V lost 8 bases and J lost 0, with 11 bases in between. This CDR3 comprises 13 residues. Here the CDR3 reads CSLYLNSYNEQFF. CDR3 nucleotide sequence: TGCAGTCTGTATTTGAACTCCTACAATGAGCAGTTCTTC.

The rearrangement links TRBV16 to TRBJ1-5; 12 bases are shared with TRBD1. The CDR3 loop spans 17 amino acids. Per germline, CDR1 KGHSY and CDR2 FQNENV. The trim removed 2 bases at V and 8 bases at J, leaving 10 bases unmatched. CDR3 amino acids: CASSQIGTGGNVKPQHF. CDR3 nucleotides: TGTGCCAGCAGCCAAATAGGGACAGGGGGCAATGTGAAGCCCCAGCATTTT.

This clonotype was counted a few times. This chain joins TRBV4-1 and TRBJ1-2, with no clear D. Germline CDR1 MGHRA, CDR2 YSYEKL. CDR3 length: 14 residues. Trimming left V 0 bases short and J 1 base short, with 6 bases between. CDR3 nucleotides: TGCGCCAGCAGCCAAGATCCCCGTAACTATGGCTACACCTTC. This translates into CASSQDPRNYGYTF.

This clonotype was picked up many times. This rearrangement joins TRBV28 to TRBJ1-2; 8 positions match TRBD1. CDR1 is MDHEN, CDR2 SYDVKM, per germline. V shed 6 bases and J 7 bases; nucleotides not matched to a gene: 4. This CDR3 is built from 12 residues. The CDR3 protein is CASRRTGFGYTF. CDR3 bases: TGTGCCAGCAGAAGGACAGGGTTTGGCTACACCTTC.

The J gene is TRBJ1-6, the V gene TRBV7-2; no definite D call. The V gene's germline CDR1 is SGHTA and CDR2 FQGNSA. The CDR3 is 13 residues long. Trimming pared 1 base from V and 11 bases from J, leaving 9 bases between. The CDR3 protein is CASSLEGGPPLHF. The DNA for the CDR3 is TGTGCCAGCAGCTTAGAGGGCGGACCACCCCTCCACTTT.

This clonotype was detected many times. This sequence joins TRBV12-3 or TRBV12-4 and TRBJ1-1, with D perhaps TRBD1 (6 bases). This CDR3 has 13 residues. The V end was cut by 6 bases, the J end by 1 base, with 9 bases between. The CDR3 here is CASRLQGNTEAFF. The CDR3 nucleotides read TGTGCCAGCAGGCTACAGGGGAACACTGAAGCTTTCTTT.

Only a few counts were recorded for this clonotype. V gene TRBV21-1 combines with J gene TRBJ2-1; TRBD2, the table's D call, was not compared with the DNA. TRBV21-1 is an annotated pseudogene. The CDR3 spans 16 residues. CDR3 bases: TGTGCCAGCAGCAAGTATAGCGGAGTCTCCTACAATGAGCAGTTCTTC. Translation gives CASSKYSGVSYNEQFF.